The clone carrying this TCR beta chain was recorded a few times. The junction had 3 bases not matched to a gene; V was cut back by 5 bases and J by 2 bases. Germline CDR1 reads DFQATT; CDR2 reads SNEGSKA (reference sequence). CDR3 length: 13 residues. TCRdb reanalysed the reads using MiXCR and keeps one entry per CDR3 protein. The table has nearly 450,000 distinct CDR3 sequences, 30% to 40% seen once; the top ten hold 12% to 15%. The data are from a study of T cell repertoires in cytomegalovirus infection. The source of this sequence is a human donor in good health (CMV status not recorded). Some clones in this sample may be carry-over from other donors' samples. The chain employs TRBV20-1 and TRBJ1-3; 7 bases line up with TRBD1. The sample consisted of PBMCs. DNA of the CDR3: TGCAGTGCTTTTGGGACAGCTGGAAACACCATATATTTT. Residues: CSAFGTAGNTIYF.